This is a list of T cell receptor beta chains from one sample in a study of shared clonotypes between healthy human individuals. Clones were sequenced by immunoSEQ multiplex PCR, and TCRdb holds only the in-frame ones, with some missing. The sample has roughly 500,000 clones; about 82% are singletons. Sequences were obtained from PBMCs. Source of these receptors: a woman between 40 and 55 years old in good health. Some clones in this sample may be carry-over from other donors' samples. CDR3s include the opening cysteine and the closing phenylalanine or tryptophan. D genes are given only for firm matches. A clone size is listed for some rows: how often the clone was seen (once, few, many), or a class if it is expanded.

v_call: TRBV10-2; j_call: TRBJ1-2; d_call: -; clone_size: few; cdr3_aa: CASSERGTGLTAGYTF; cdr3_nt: TGCGCCAGCAGTGAGAGGGGGACGGGTCTGACCGCTGGCTACACCTTC
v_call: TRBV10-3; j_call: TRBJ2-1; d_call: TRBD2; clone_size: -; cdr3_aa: CAITGTSGKGNEQFF; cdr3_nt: TGTGCCATCACCGGGACTAGCGGGAAGGGGAATGAGCAGTTCTTC
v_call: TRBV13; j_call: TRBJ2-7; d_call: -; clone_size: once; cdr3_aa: CASSLVREQYF; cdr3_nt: TGTGCCAGCAGCTTAGTACGCGAGCAGTACTTC
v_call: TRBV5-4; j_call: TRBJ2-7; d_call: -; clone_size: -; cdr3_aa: CASSLSPSQREQYF; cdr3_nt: TGTGCCAGCAGCCTCTCTCCGTCACAAAGGGAGCAGTACTTC
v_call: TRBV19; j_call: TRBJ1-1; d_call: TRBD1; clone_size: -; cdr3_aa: CASRPFTGGPEAFF; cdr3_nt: TGTGCCAGTAGGCCTTTTACAGGGGGGCCTGAAGCTTTCTTT
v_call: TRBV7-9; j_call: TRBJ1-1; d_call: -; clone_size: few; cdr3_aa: CASSLVLGAGTEAFF; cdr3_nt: TGTGCCAGCAGCTTAGTCCTCGGGGCCGGAACTGAAGCTTTCTTT
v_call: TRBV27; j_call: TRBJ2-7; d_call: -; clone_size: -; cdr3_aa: CASSIRQPSPYEQYF; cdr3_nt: TGTGCCAGCAGCATACGACAGCCAAGCCCCTACGAGCAGTACTTC
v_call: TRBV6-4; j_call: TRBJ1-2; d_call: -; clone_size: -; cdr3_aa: CASKGSGSPYGYTF; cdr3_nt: TGTGCCAGCAAAGGTTCCGGCAGTCCCTATGGCTACACCTTC
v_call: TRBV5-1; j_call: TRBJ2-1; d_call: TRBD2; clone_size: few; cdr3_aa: CASSSGTSGGVF; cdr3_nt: TGCGCCAGCAGCTCCGGGACTAGCGGGGGAGTCTTC
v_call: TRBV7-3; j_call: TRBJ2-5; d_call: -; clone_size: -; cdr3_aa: CASSQQTGRGQETQYF; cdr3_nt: TGTGCCAGCAGCCAACAAACAGGGAGGGGGCAAGAGACCCAGTACTTC
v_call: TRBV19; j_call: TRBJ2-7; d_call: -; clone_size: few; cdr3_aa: CATRDNSYEQYF; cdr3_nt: TGTGCCACCCGGGACAACTCCTACGAGCAGTACTTC
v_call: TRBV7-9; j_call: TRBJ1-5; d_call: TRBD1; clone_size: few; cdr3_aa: CASSTGDPQPQHF; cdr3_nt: TGTGCCAGCAGCACAGGGGACCCTCAGCCCCAGCATTTT
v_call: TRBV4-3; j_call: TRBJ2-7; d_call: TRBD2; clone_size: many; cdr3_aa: CASSQQAGWSYEQYF; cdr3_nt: TGCGCCAGCAGCCAACAAGCGGGATGGTCCTACGAGCAGTACTTC
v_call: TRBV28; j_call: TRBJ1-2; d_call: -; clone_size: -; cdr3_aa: CASSGPYGYTF; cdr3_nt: TGTGCCAGCAGCGGCCCCTATGGCTACACCTTC
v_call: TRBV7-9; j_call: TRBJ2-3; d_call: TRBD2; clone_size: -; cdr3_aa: CASSPGLAEATQYF; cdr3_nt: TGTGCCAGCAGCCCCGGACTAGCGGAGGCTACGCAGTATTTT
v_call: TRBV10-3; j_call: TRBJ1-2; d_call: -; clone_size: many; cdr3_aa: CAISEFSGTDYGYTF; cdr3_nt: TGTGCCATCAGTGAGTTCTCCGGGACGGACTATGGCTACACCTTC